This T cell receptor (beta chain) was identified during a study of T cell changes during pregnancy in multiple sclerosis. Generated by immunoSEQ multiplex PCR, the TCRdb table keeps only in-frame clones and is missing some. The sample lists some 120,000 clones, 80% to 95% seen once, with 1.5% in the top ten. Per germline, CDR1 MNHEY and CDR2 SVGAGI. Trimming cost V 2 bases and J 2 bases; bases outside gene matches: 4. The CDR3 length is 15 residues. This TCR came from a female donor with multiple sclerosis, enrolled in a pregnancy study. The V and J genes are TRBV6-5 and TRBJ2-7, with 9 bases matching TRBD1. The sequencing used peripheral blood, collected in the third trimester of pregnancy. This CDR3 reads CASSYGQGRPYEQYF. CDR3 coding DNA: TGTGCCAGCAGTTACGGACAGGGGCGACCCTACGAGCAGTACTTC.